This TCR beta chain is from a study of radiotherapy plus CTLA-4 blockade in lung cancer. Study at large: In about 20% of patients, objective responses were seen; about 30% had disease control.

Assay used: immunoSEQ multiplex PCR; TCRdb lists only in-frame clones, some missing. The repertoire holds over 70,000 clones, with 86% as singletons. Points from the study as a whole: Best predicting response, reportedly, were early blood T cell clone dynamics, with interferon-beta.

Details on this clone: As yet, its antigen is unknown.

The CDR3 contains 13 residues. Between the trimmed V and J ends, which lost 4 bases and 8 bases, there was a span of 15 bases. Germline CDR1 is GTSNPN and CDR2 is SVGIG (reference sequence). The sequences come from peripheral blood, collected from a patient treated with radiotherapy plus ipilimumab. V and J are TRBV30 and TRBJ2-1; D might be TRBD1 (6 bases). This clonotype was sampled from a human donor with non-small cell lung cancer who had a partial response to radiotherapy plus ipilimumab. In DNA, the CDR3 is TGTGCCTGGAACAGGGACCCCGGAGATGAGCAGTTCTTC. This gives the protein CAWNRDPGDEQFF.